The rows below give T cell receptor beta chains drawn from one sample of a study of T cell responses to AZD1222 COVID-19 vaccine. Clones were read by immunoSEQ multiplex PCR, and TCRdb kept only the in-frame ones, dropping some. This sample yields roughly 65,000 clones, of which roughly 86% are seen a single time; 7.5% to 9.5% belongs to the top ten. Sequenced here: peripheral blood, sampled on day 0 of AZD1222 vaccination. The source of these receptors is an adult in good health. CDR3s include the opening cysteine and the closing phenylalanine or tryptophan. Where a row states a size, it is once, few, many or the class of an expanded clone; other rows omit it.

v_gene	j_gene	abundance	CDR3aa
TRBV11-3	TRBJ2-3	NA	CASSPRGGGAGTDTQYF
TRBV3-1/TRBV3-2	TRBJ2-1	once	CASSLGITYNEQFF
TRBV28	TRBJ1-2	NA	CASSRIGGGYGYTF
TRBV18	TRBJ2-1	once	CASSPGQGFYNEQFF
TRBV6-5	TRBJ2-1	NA	CASTGLVNNEQFF
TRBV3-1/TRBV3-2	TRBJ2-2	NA	CASTQGTSGSWTGELFF
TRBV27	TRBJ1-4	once	CASSSLSGEKLFF
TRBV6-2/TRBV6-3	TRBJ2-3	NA	CASSYSTGGPDTQYF
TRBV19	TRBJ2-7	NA	CASSPIGGGPSYEQYF
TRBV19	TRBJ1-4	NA	CASSEGLLYEKLFF
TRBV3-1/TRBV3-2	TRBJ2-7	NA	CASSRLADYEQYF
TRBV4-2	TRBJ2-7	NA	CASSGEGWYEQYF
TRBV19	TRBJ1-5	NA	CASSRQNSNQPQHF
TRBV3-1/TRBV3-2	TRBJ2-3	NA	CASSRGGSIDTQYF
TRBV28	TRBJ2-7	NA	CASSSRGGSIYEQYF
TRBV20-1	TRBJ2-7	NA	CSASKDQNYEQYF
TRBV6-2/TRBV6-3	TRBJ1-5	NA	CASSYPPRTGDNGPQHF
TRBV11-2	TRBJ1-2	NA	CASSLKGQGPDYGYTF
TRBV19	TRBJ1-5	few	CASSIRLGDDSNQPQHF
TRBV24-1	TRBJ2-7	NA	CATSDPTSGRGEQYF
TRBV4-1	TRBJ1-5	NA	CASSPRQGGGNQPQHF
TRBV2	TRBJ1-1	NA	CASTLGLEGGAFF
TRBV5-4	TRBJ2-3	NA	CASSSRDRGTDTQYF
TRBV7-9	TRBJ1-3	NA	CASSPDSSGNTIYF
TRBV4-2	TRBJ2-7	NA	CASSQERERYEQYF
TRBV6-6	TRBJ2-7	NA	CATQKTQGGESYEQYF
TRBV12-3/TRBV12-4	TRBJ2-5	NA	CASSLTGKTQYF
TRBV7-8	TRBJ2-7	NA	CASSPGTSGSYEQYF
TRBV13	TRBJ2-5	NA	CASSLVGGFQETQYF
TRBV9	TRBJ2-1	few	CASSSWTSASYNEQFF
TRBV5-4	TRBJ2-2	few	CASSWVGTGELFF
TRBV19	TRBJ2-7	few	CASSDSGSPSYEQYF
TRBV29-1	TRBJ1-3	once	CSVEVRYTIYF
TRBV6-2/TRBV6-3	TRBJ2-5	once	CASSYGRTYQETQYF
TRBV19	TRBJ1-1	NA	CASSIFPGSTEAFF
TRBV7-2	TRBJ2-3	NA	CASSLASAGKRDTQYF
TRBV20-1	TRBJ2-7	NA	CSASKPIGGPEEQYF
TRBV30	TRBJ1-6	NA	CAWSRFTGSLLHF
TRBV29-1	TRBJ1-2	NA	CSVVDRGLAGYTF
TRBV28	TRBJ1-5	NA	CASSLLLTAGANQPQHF
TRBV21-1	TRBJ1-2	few	CASSKALLEGVDYGYTF
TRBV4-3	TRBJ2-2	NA	CASSQVTENTGELFF
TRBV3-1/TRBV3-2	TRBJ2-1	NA	CASSQALADDYEQFF
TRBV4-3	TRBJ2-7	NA	CASSPSGTSREQYF
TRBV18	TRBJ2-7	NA	CASSPGPLAGAYEQYF
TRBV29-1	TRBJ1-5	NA	CSVAAGSSNQPQHF
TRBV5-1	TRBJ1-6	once	CASRPVAGTGVLSPLHF
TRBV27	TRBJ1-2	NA	CASRTTGGSYGYTF
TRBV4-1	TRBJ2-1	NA	CASSQGGRSYNEQFF
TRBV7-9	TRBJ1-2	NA	CASSKTTAVGGYTF
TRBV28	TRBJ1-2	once	CASSSPPPVGSYGYTF
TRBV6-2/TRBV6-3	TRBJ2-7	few	CASSLREDFDAQYF
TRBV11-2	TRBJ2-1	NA	CASSRSGRGNEQFF
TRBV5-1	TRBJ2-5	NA	CASSLVAVRQETQYF
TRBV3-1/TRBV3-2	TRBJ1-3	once	CASSQGLWGSGNTIYF
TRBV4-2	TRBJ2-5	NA	CASSQGASGRDDTQYF
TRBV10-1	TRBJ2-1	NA	CASSEGGGHEQFF